The rows below give T cell receptor beta chains drawn from one sample of a study of T cells in Graves' hyperthyroidism and ophthalmopathy. In TCRdb, the multiplex PCR reads were re-called with MiXCR into one record per CDR3 protein. The sample consists of under 350,000 distinct CDR3 sequences, about 20% of them appearing once. The sample taken for sequencing was blood. Receptors originate from a woman aged 45-65 years with Graves' hyperthyroidism. The CDR3 runs from the conserved cysteine through the conserved F or W. Each record gives: J gene, V gene, D gene, clone size, CDR3 DNA, CDR3 protein. D genes are given only for firm matches. Size values are once, few and many counts, or a class for expanded clones, and some rows have none.

j_gene: TRBJ1-1; v_gene: TRBV3-1; d_gene: .; abundance: many; CDR3nt: TGTGCCAGCAGCCAAGCCCCGCCGAACACTGAAGCTTTCTTT; CDR3aa: CASSQAPPNTEAFF
j_gene: TRBJ1-5; v_gene: TRBV19; d_gene: .; abundance: few; CDR3nt: TGTGCCAGTAGTGTAACAGGGTATTGGCAGCCCCAGCATTTT; CDR3aa: CASSVTGYWQPQHF
j_gene: TRBJ2-7; v_gene: TRBV6-2/TRBV6-3; d_gene: .; abundance: many; CDR3nt: TGTGCCAGCAGCAAAAAAGGGGGAGCGGCGAGCTACGAGCAGTACTTC; CDR3aa: CASSKKGGAASYEQYF
j_gene: TRBJ2-2; v_gene: TRBV7-3; d_gene: .; abundance: few; CDR3nt: TGTGCCAGCAGCTTGGACGCTTACGGGGAGCTGTTTTTT; CDR3aa: CASSLDAYGELFF
j_gene: TRBJ2-7; v_gene: TRBV5-6; d_gene: .; abundance: .; CDR3nt: TGTGCCAGCAGCTTTTTTCACTCCGAGCAGTACTTC; CDR3aa: CASSFFHSEQYF
j_gene: TRBJ2-7; v_gene: TRBV6-1; d_gene: TRBD1; abundance: many; CDR3nt: TGTGCCATCACGGAAGGGGGCACCTACTACGAGCAGTACTTC; CDR3aa: CAITEGGTYYEQYF
j_gene: TRBJ2-3; v_gene: TRBV19; d_gene: TRBD1; abundance: many; CDR3nt: TGTGCCAGTGGAGGTGGGACAGGGGGTTGGGATACGCAGTATTTT; CDR3aa: CASGGGTGGWDTQYF
j_gene: TRBJ1-6; v_gene: TRBV5-1; d_gene: .; abundance: .; CDR3nt: TGCGCCAGCAGCTTGGCCCCGGGGCAACCCCTCCACTTT; CDR3aa: CASSLAPGQPLHF
j_gene: TRBJ2-1; v_gene: TRBV11-2; d_gene: .; abundance: many; CDR3nt: TGTGCCAGCAGCTTAGTCGAACAGGGTCCAAACAATGAGCAGTTCTTC; CDR3aa: CASSLVEQGPNNEQFF
j_gene: TRBJ2-1; v_gene: TRBV29-1; d_gene: TRBD2; abundance: few; CDR3nt: TGCAGCGGGTCCCTTGCGGGAGGGGGCAATGAGCAGTTCTTC; CDR3aa: CSGSLAGGGNEQFF
j_gene: TRBJ1-1; v_gene: TRBV19; d_gene: TRBD1; abundance: few; CDR3nt: TGTGCCAGTGATCGAGGGGGCGCGGACACTGAAGCTTTCTTT; CDR3aa: CASDRGGADTEAFF
j_gene: TRBJ1-5; v_gene: TRBV19; d_gene: .; abundance: few; CDR3nt: TGTGCCAGTAGTATTTCCATCGTAGGGCGCCAGCCCCAGCATTTT; CDR3aa: CASSISIVGRQPQHF
j_gene: TRBJ2-3; v_gene: TRBV5-1; d_gene: TRBD2; abundance: many; CDR3nt: TGCGCCAGCAGCTTGGCGGTAGCGGGGGACTTACCAGATACGCAGTATTTT; CDR3aa: CASSLAVAGDLPDTQYF
j_gene: TRBJ1-1; v_gene: TRBV5-4; d_gene: .; abundance: many; CDR3nt: TGTGCCAGCAGCTGGGGGCCTGACACTGAAGCTTTCTTT; CDR3aa: CASSWGPDTEAFF
j_gene: TRBJ2-5; v_gene: TRBV5-6; d_gene: .; abundance: .; CDR3nt: TGTGCCAGCAGCGGGGCGGTTCAGGACTGGGGAAAAGAGACCCAGTACTTC; CDR3aa: CASSGAVQDWGKETQYF
j_gene: TRBJ2-1; v_gene: TRBV6-1; d_gene: .; abundance: .; CDR3nt: TGTGCCAGCAGTGAAAGGGGGGGTCAACACTACAATGAGCAGTTCTTC; CDR3aa: CASSERGGQHYNEQFF
j_gene: TRBJ1-4; v_gene: TRBV19; d_gene: .; abundance: .; CDR3nt: TGTGCCACAGGATCTAATGAAAAACTGTTTTTT; CDR3aa: CATGSNEKLFF
j_gene: TRBJ2-1; v_gene: TRBV10-3; d_gene: TRBD1; abundance: few; CDR3nt: TGTGCCATCAGTGAGCGGACAGGGGGGAATGAGCAGTTCTTC; CDR3aa: CAISERTGGNEQFF